The present TCR beta chain was sequenced within a study of CD8 T cells in Susac syndrome. The overall study: Sequenced Susac syndrome patients included over five with active disease and eight who were in remission.

The authors reverse transcribed about 0.5 to 1 ug RNA with random hexamers. MiXCR was run by TCRdb on the immunoSEQ multiplex PCR reads, yielding one entry per CDR3 protein. The sample yields nearly 110,000 distinct CDR3 sequences, roughly 94% seen once. Study findings and constraints: The greatest CD8+ clonal expansion in Susac occurred in TEMRA cells and in active patients. About 16 Susac-specific public clones were found in total CD8+ repertoires and roughly five in CD8+ TEMRA repertoires.

In germline, CDR1 is DFQATT, CDR2 SNEGSKA (reference sequence). This CDR3 contains 17 residues. Trimming took 0 bases from V and 5 from J, leaving 22 bases between them. This clonotype was recorded only once. Its antigen is currently unknown. The receptor was derived from a human donor with Susac syndrome. The sequenced sample consisted of CD8+ T cells from PBMCs. The chain combines TRBV20-1 with TRBJ2-5, with D perhaps TRBD2 (6 bases). The CDR3 spells CSAREAPQQHGGETQYF. The CDR3 coding sequence is TGCAGTGCTAGAGAGGCTCCACAACAGCACGGAGGGGAGACCCAGTACTTC.